This T cell receptor beta chain emerged from a study of blood T cells in healthy people across ages. Study outcomes and limitations: Long-lived donors carried more naive CD4+ cells and greater diversity than aged donors.

Germline-derived CDR1 and CDR2 are LNHDA and SQIVND (reference sequence). Trimming took 6 bases from V and 4 from J, leaving 14 bases between them. The CDR3 has 14 amino acids. The use of a sample-barcoded 5' primer and a J-beta primer mix characterized a second PCR of about 7 to 12 cycles. A single record per CDR3 protein comes from TCRdb applying MiXCR to the 5' RACE reads. The sample contains approximately 760,000 distinct CDR3 sequences, approximately 25% of which appear only once. This clonotype was counted only a few times. Its antigen is still unknown. A further study also used this sample, focusing on T cells of mothers and their children. This second study notes: Thymic selection molds TCR recombination output in a comparable way in related and unrelated pairs. Overlap ran slightly, non-significantly higher for related than unrelated mother-child pairs.

The sequence was collected from a boy aged 5-17 years in good health. The chain joins TRBV19 to TRBJ2-3, with D possibly being TRBD1 (5 bases). Sequences were obtained from blood. CDR3 DNA sequence: TGTGCCAGTAGAACCCAGGGCGGCGCAGATACGCAGTATTTT. It encodes CASRTQGGADTQYF.